This entry concerns a single TCR beta chain. Its specificity is not known. This entry belongs to a study of cytomegalovirus exposure and HLA in healthy donors. Overall study results and limits: Later analysis demonstrated an association between a missense DCLRE1C variant and TCR beta V- and J-gene trimming.

The PCR made use of 60 Vbeta and 13 Jbeta primers. Using immunoSEQ multiplex PCR, the repertoire was profiled, and TCRdb retains in-frame clones only, with some absent. Of some 120,000 clones in the sample, roughly 82% were seen once. The V gene lost 0 bases and the J gene lost 0 bases, with 6 bases spanning the gap. This CDR3 is built from 15 residues. CDR1 is ENHRY and CDR2 is SYGVKD in the germline V gene. The sequence was obtained from a woman between 35 and 50 years old in good health and CMV-seropositive. V usage is TRBV10-3 and J usage is TRBJ2-1; no firm D call. The sequenced sample was PBMCs. Written as DNA, the CDR3 is TGTGCCATCAGTGAGTCTGTGAGCTCCTACAATGAGCAGTTCTTC. As protein: CAISESVSSYNEQFF.